This T cell receptor beta chain was recorded in a study of post-analysis software for immune sequencing data. The wider study: Recorded disease courses covered relapsing-remitting, secondary progressive and progressive-relapsing multiple sclerosis. Some patients had no subtype annotation. Regarding the study as a whole: Strong same-batch co-clustering of samples appeared with F measure clustering. Controls showed significantly higher normalized Chao1 diversity than did multiple sclerosis patients. TRBV5-6, TRBV5-1 and TRBV20-1 were among five TRBV segments more frequent in patients than controls.

The V gene lost 2 bases and the J gene lost 5 bases, with 16 bases spanning the gap. Germline CDR1 reads SGHRS; CDR2 reads YFSETQ. The CDR3 covers 15 residues. Libraries were made from TCR beta cDNA, and they carried unique molecular identifiers. T cells numbering about 0.9 to 10 million yielded cDNA molecules that totaled about 500,000. TCRdb redid the calling of the PCR reads with MiXCR, one entry per CDR3 protein. The repertoire includes about 540,000 distinct CDR3 sequences, around a third of them detected once, and around 6.1% sits in the top ten. This clonotype was detected a few times. Its specificity is not known.

The gene calls are TRBV5-1 and TRBJ2-5, with a tentative D call TRBD2 (6 bases). The receptor comes from a girl aged 2 to 17 with multiple sclerosis. Sequences were obtained from blood. The CDR3 DNA is TGCGCCAGCAGCTTCCCGGGGAGGCCCGCGGAGACCCAGTACTTC. It translates to CASSFPGRPAETQYF.